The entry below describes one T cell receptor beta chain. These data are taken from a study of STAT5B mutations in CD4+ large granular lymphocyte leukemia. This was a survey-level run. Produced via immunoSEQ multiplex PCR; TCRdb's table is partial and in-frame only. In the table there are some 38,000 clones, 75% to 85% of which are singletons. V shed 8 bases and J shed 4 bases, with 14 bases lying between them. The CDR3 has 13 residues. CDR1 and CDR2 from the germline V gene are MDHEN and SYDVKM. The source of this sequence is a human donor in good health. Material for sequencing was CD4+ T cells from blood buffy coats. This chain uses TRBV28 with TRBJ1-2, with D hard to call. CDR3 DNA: TGTGCCAGCGTCTCCGGGCCTATCTATGGCTACACCTTC. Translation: CASVSGPIYGYTF.